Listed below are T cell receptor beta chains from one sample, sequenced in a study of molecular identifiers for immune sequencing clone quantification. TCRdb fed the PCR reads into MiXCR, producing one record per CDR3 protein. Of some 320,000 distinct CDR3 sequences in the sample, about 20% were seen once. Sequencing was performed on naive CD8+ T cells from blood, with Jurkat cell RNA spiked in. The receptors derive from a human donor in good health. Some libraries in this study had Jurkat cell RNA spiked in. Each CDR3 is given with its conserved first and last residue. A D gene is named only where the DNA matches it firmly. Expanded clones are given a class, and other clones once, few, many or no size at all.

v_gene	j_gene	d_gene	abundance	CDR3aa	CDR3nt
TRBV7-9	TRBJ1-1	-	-	CAGSAGTEAFF	TGTGCCGGCAGTGCCGGGACTGAAGCTTTCTTT
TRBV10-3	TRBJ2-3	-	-	CAINGPAVDTQYF	TGTGCCATCAATGGACCCGCGGTAGATACGCAGTATTTT
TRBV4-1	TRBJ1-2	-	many	CASSQDPANYGYTF	TGCGCCAGCAGCCAAGATCCAGCGAACTATGGCTACACCTTC
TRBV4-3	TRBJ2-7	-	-	CASSPSWGIPYEQYF	TGCGCCAGCAGCCCTAGTTGGGGGATTCCCTACGAGCAGTACTTC
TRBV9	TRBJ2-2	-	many	CASSPGTGGTGELFF	TGTGCCAGCAGTCCCGGGACTGGAGGGACCGGGGAGCTGTTTTTT
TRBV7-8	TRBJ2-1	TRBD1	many	CASSSDRVTEQFF	TGTGCCAGCAGCTCCGACAGGGTAACGGAGCAGTTCTTC
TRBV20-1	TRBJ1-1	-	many	CSARDVMGRGNTEAFF	TGCAGTGCTAGAGATGTCATGGGGCGCGGGAACACTGAAGCTTTCTTT
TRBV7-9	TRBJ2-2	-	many	CASSLARGMNSGELFF	TGTGCCAGCAGCTTAGCGAGGGGGATGAACTCCGGGGAGCTGTTTTTT
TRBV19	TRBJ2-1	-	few	CASSISPYNEQFF	TGTGCCAGTAGTATAAGCCCATACAATGAGCAGTTCTTC
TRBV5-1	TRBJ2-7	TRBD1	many	CASSLWDSDYEQYF	TGCGCCAGCAGCCTCTGGGACAGCGACTACGAGCAGTACTTC
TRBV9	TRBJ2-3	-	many	CASSVEGPPTDTQYF	TGTGCCAGCAGCGTAGAGGGGCCCCCCACAGATACGCAGTATTTT
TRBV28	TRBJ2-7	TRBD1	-	CASSSDGQGYEQYF	TGTGCCAGCAGTTCCGATGGACAGGGCTACGAGCAGTACTTC
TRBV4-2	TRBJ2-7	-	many	CASSQDGASYEQYF	TGTGCCAGCAGCCAAGATGGGGCAAGCTACGAGCAGTACTTC
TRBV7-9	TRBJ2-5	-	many	CASVQTAQETQYF	TGTGCCAGCGTGCAGACAGCCCAAGAGACCCAGTACTTC
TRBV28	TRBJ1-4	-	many	CASSPDKTNEKLFF	TGTGCCAGCAGTCCGGACAAGACGAATGAAAAACTGTTTTTT
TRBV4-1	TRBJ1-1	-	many	CASSQVVDTEAFF	TGCGCCAGCAGCCAAGTAGTGGACACTGAAGCTTTCTTT
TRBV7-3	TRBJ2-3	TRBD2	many	CASSLTPGLAGGADTQYF	TGTGCCAGCAGCTTAACCCCGGGACTAGCGGGAGGAGCAGACACGCAGTATTTT
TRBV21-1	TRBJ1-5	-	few	CASSKVGGHLDRGRLQPQHF	TGTGCCAGCAGCAAAGTCGGGGGGCATCTGGACAGGGGGCGTCTTCAGCCCCAGCATTTT
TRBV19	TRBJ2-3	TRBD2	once	CASSRVAGAVADTQYF	TGTGCCAGTAGTAGAGTAGCGGGAGCAGTTGCAGATACGCAGTACTTT
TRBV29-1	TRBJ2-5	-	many	CSGGLETQYF	TGCAGCGGGGGGCTCGAGACCCAGTACTTC
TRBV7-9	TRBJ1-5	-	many	CASTDERGQPQHF	TGTGCCAGCACCGACGAGAGAGGCCAGCCCCAGCATTTT
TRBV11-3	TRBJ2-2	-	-	CASSSEVVNTGELFF	TGTGCCAGCAGTTCAGAGGTCGTGAACACCGGGGAGCTGTTTTTT
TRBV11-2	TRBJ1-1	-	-	CASSLVSVLGNTEAFF	TGTGCCAGCAGCTTAGTTTCGGTTCTGGGGAACACTGAAGCTTTCTTT
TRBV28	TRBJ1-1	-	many	CASSLNRPNTEAFF	TGTGCCAGCAGTTTAAACAGGCCGAACACTGAAGCTTTCTTT
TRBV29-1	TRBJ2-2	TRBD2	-	CSVGSSGRNTGELFF	TGCAGCGTTGGGTCCAGCGGGAGGAACACCGGGGAGCTGTTTTTT
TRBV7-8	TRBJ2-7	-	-	CASGLARYEQYF	TGTGCCAGCGGCTTAGCGCGGTACGAGCAGTACTTC
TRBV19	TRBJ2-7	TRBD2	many	CASSIELAEYYEQYF	TGTGCCAGTAGTATCGAACTAGCGGAGTACTACGAGCAGTACTTC
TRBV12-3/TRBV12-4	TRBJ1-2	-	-	CASSLAASYYGYTF	TGTGCCAGCAGTTTAGCGGCGAGTTACTATGGCTACACCTTC
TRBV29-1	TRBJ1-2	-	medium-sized	CSVEDAREYNYGYTF	TGCAGCGTTGAAGATGCCAGGGAATATAACTATGGCTACACCTTC
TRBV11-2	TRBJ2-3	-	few	CASSLDEGTMEGLTDTQYF	TGTGCCAGCAGCTTAGATGAGGGAACAATGGAGGGTCTGACGGATACGCAGTATTTT
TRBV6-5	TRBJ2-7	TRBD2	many	CASSHGGGGHYEQYF	TGTGCCAGCAGCCACGGGGGGGGGGGCCACTACGAGCAGTACTTC
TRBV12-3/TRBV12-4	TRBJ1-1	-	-	CASSRSSWGGGATAFF	TGTGCCAGCAGCCGAAGCTCCTGGGGGGGGGGGGCCACAGCTTTCTTT
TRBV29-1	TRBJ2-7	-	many	CSGKGDEQYF	TGCAGCGGGAAGGGGGACGAGCAGTACTTC
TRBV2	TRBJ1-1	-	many	CASSEGQDGEAFF	TGTGCCAGCAGTGAAGGACAGGATGGGGAAGCTTTCTTT
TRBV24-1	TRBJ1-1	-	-	CPTSDPTITEAFF	TGTCCCACCAGTGATCCGACCATCACTGAAGCTTTCTTT
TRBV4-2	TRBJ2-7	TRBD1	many	CASSQDLTGPDYEQYF	TGTGCCAGCAGCCAAGATTTGACAGGGCCCGATTACGAGCAGTACTTC
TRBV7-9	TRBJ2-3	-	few	CASSSFGGPTDTQYF	TGTGCCAGCAGTTCCTTCGGAGGGCCCACAGATACGCAGTATTTT
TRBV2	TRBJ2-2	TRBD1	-	CASTSAGGASGELFF	TGTGCCAGCACCTCAGCAGGGGGCGCATCCGGGGAGCTGTTTTTT
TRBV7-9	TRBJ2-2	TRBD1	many	CASSSRDRGNTGELFF	TGTGCCAGCAGCTCCCGGGACAGGGGTAACACCGGGGAGCTGTTTTTT
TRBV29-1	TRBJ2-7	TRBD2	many	CSVVNPGLGFYEQYF	TGCAGCGTCGTTAATCCGGGACTAGGGTTTTACGAGCAGTACTTC
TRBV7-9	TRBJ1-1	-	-	CASSFTTRMNTEAFF	TGTGCCAGCAGTTTCACGACCAGAATGAACACTGAAGCTTTCTTT
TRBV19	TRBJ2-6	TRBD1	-	CASRDETGIVTGANVLTF	TGTGCCAGTAGAGATGAGACAGGGATTGTAACTGGGGCCAACGTCCTGACTTTC
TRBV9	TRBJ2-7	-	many	CASSVERNSYEQYF	TGTGCCAGCAGCGTAGAACGGAACTCCTACGAGCAGTACTTC
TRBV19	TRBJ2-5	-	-	CASSGQEETQYF	TGTGCCAGTAGCGGGCAGGAAGAGACCCAGTACTTC
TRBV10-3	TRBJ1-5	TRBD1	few	CAISDDRASNQPQHF	TGTGCCATCAGTGACGACAGGGCTAGCAATCAGCCCCAGCATTTT
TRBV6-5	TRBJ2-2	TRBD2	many	CASSYRLAGNTGELFF	TGTGCCAGCAGTTATCGGCTAGCGGGAAACACCGGGGAGCTGTTTTTT
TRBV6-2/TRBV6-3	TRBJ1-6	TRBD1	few	CASGRTGIRYYNSPLHF	TGTGCCAGCGGGAGGACAGGGATCCGCTACTATAATTCACCCCTCCACTTT
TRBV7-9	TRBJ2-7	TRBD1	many	CATDVLWDRSYEQYF	TGTGCCACCGACGTTTTATGGGACAGAAGCTACGAGCAGTACTTC
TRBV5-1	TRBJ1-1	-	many	CASSSGTGNTEAFF	TGTGCCAGCAGTTCCGGGACCGGCAACACTGAAGCTTTCTTT
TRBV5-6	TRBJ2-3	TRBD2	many	CASSLELAGPTDTQYF	TGTGCCAGCAGCTTGGAGCTAGCGGGACCCACAGATACGCAGTATTTT
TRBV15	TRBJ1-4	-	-	CATSLSILTATNEKLFF	TGTGCCACCAGCCTCTCAATTCTGACAGCAACTAATGAAAAACTGTTTTTT
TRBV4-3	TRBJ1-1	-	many	CASSQGAFTEAFF	TGCGCCAGCAGCCAGGGGGCGTTCACTGAAGCTTTCTTT
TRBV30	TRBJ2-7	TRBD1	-	CAWSDRDMERYF	TGTGCCTGGAGCGACAGGGACATGGAGCGGTACTTC
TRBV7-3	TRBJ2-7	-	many	CASSLNSNLDEQYF	TGTGCCAGCAGCTTAAATTCTAATTTAGACGAGCAGTACTTC